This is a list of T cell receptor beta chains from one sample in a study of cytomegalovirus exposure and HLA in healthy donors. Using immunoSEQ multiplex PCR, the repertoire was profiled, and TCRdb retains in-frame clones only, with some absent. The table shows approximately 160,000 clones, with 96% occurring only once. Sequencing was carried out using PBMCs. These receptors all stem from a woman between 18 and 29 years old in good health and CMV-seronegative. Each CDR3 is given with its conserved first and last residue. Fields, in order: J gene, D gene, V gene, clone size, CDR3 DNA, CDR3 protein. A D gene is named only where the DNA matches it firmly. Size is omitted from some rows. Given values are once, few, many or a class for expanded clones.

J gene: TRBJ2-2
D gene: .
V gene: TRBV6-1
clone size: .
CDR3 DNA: TGTGCCAGCAGTGAGAGGGTTTCGGGGGGGGAGCTGTTTTTT
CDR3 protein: CASSERVSGGELFF

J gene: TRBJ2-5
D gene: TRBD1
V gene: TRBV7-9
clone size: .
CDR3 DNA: TGTGCCAGCAGCCTCCGGACAGGGGATGTGGCCCAGTACTTC
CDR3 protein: CASSLRTGDVAQYF

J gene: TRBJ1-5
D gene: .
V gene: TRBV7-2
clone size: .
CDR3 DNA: TGTGCCAGCAGCTTAGGGGGCGGCCACAATCAGCCCCAGCATTTT
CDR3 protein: CASSLGGGHNQPQHF

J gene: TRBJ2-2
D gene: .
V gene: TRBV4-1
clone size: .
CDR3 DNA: TGCGCCAGCAGCCCGCAGCCTCTACCAGGGGCCGGGGAGCTGTTTTTT
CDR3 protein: CASSPQPLPGAGELFF

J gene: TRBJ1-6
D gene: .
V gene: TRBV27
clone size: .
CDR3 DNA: TGTGCCAGCAGTTTAAGTGAACGGGGTCAGGGGACCTATAATTCACCCCTCCACTTT
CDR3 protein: CASSLSERGQGTYNSPLHF

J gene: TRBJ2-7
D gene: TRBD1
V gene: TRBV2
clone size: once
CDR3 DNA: TGTGCCAGCAGTGGGGGGACAGAGGGATACGAGCAGTACTTC
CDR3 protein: CASSGGTEGYEQYF

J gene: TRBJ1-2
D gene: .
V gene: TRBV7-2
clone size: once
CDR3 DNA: TGTGCCAGCAGCTTAGATATCCGGGACACGGTCGGCGGCTACACCTTC
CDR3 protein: CASSLDIRDTVGGYTF

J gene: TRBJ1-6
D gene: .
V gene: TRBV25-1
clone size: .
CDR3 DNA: TGTGCCAGCAGTGAATTCCAGGGTGGGTCACCCCTCCACTTT
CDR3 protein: CASSEFQGGSPLHF

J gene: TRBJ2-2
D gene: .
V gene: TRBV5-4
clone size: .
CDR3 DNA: TGTGCCCCGGGGTGGGGGCCGAACACCGGGGAGCTGTTTTTT
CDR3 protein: CAPGWGPNTGELFF

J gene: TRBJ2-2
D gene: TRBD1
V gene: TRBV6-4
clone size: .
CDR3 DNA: TGTGCCAGCAGTACCGGGACAGGGAGCACCGGGGAGCTGTTTTTT
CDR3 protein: CASSTGTGSTGELFF

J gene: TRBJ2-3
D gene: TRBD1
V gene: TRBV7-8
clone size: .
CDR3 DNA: TGTGCCAGCAGCTTACGGGACAGGATCACAGATACGCAGTATTTT
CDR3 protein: CASSLRDRITDTQYF

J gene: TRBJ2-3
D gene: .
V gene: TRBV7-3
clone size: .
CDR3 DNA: TGTGCCAGCAGCTTATTGGGACAACCTAGCACAGATACGCAGTATTTT
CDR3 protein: CASSLLGQPSTDTQYF

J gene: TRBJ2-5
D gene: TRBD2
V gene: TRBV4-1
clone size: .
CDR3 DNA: TGCGCCAGCAGCCAAGATCTCCTAGCGGAACAAGAGACCCAGTACTTC
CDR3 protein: CASSQDLLAEQETQYF

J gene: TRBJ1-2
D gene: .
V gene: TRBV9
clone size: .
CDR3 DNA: TGTGCCAGCAGCGCGAGCGACAGCTATGGCTACACCTTC
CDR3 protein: CASSASDSYGYTF

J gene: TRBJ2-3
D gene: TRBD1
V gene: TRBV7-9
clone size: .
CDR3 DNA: TGTGCCAGCAGCTTCACCGGGACAGGGAACCCAGATACGCAGTATTTT
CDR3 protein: CASSFTGTGNPDTQYF

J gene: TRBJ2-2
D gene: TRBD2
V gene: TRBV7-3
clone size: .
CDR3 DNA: TGTGCCAGCAGCTTTTCGGGGGGCACCGGGGAGCTGTTTTTT
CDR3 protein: CASSFSGGTGELFF

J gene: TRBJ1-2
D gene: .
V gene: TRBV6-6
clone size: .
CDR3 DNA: TGTGCCAGCGCGGGGAGAGTTGACTACACCTTC
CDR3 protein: CASAGRVDYTF

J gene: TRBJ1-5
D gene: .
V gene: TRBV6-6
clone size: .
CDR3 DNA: TGTGCCAGCAGCCCAACAGGGTATGGGCAGCCCCAGCATTTT
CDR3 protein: CASSPTGYGQPQHF

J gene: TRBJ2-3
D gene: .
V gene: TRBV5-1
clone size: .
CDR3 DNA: TGCGCCAGCAGCTTGGGACAGGCGGTGATCCCAGATACGCAGTATTTT
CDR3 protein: CASSLGQAVIPDTQYF

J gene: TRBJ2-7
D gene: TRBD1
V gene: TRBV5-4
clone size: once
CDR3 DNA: TGTGCCAGCAGTTACGACAGGGTGGGCTACGAGCAGTACTTC
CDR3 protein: CASSYDRVGYEQYF

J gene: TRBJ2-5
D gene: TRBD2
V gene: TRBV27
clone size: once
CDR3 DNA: TGTGCCAGCAGTTCTCTACTAGCGGGGGGAGAGACCCAGTACTTC
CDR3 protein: CASSSLLAGGETQYF

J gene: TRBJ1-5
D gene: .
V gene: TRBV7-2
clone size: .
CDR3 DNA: TGTGCCAGCAGCTTAGCGCGGGGGTTCGGCAATCAGCCCCAGCATTTT
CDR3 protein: CASSLARGFGNQPQHF

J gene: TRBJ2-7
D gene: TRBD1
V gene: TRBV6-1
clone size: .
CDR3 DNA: TGTGCCAGCAGTGAAGGTGGGACAGCCCTCTACGAGCAGTACTTC
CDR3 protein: CASSEGGTALYEQYF

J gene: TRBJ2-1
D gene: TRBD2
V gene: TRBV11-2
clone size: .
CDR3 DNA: TGTGCCAGCAGCTTCACTAGCGGGGACAATGAGCAGTTCTTC
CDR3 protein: CASSFTSGDNEQFF

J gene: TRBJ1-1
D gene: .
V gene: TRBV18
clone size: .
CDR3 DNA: TGTGCCAGCTCGCTAGTTAACACTGAAGCTTTCTTT
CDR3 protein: CASSLVNTEAFF

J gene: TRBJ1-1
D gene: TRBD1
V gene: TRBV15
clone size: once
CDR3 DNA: TGTGCCACCAGCTCGACAGGGCGCGGCACTGAAGCTTTCTTT
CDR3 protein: CATSSTGRGTEAFF

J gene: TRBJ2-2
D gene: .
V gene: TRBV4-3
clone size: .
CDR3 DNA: TGCGCCAGCAGCCAAGATTACAGTGACACCGGGGAGCTGTTTTTT
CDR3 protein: CASSQDYSDTGELFF

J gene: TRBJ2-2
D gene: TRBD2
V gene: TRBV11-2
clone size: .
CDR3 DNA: TGTGCCAGCAGCGGGGGAGCGGGGGCCCTGAACACCGGGGAGCTGTTTTTT
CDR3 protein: CASSGGAGALNTGELFF

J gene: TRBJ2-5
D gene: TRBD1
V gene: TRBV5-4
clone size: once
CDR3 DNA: TGTGCCAGCAGCCCGGACAGGCAAGAGACCCAGTACTTC
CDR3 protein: CASSPDRQETQYF

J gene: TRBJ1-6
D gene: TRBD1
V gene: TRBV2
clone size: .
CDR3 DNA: TGTGCCAGCACCCGGACAGGGTCGGGTAATTCACCCCTCCACTTT
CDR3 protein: CASTRTGSGNSPLHF

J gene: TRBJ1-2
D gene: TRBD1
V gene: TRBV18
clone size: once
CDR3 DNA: TGTGCCAGCTCACCCGGACAGGTCGAAGGCTACACCTTC
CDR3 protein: CASSPGQVEGYTF

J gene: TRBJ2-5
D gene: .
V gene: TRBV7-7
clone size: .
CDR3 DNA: TGTGCTAGCAGCCGACTAGGGGATCGGGAGACCCAGTACTTC
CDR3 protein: CASSRLGDRETQYF

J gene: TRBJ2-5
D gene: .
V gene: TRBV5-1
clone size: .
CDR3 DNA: TGCGCCAGCAGCTTGGGTGCAGATTCGGAGACCCAGTACTTC
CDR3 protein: CASSLGADSETQYF

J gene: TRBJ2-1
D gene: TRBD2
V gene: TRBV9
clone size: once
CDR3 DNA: TGTGCCAGCAGCCCCCCACCGGGGGGGTACAATGAGCAGTTCTTC
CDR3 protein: CASSPPPGGYNEQFF

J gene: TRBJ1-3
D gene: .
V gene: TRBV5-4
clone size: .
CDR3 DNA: TGTGCCAGCAGCTGGGACGGGGGGAACACCATATATTTT
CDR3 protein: CASSWDGGNTIYF

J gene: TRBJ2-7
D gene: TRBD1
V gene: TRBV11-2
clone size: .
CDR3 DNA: TGTGCCAGCAGCTTAGGAGGGGACAGTTACGAGCAGTACTTC
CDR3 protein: CASSLGGDSYEQYF

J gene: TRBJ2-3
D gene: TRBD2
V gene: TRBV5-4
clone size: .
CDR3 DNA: TGTGCCAGCAGCCCGGGAGGGCTAGCGGGGGTCACAGATACGCAGTATTTT
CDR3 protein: CASSPGGLAGVTDTQYF

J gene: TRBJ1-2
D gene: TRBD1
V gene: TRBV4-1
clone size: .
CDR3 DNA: TGCGCCAGCAGCCGCCAAGTGACAGGGGGCCGACATTATGGCTACACCTTC
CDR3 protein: CASSRQVTGGRHYGYTF

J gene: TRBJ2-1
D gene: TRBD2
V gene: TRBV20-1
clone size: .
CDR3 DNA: TGCATCGCGGGGGGGCAGGGTGAGCAGTTCTTC
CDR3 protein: CIAGGQGEQFF

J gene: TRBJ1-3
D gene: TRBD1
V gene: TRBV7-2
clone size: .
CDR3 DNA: TGTGCCAGCAGCTTAAGGACAGGGACTGGAAACACCATATATTTT
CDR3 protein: CASSLRTGTGNTIYF

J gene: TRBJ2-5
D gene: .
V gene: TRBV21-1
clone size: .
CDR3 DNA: TGTGCCAGCAGCAAATGGGACTACCAAGAGACCCAGTACTTC
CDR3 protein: CASSKWDYQETQYF